The 21 T cell receptor beta chains reported below all come from one sample, sequenced in a study of Ad26.COV2.S vaccination and SARS-CoV-2 variants. TCRdb's copy holds only in-frame clones and misses some; the assay was immunoSEQ multiplex PCR. This table has about 680,000 clones, approximately 88% appearing once. Treatment described: 15 to 20 received Ad26.COV2.S at low or high dose, single or two shots; about 5 received placebo; per-sample allocation not given. All samples were drawn on day 63, counting from the first vaccine or placebo injection. This sample comprised peripheral blood, obtained in a trial of Ad26.COV2.S vaccine versus placebo. All receptors derive from a person between 18 and 59 years old who received the Ad26.COV2.S COVID-19 vaccine or a placebo.

The chain combines TRBV7-9 with TRBJ2-5; D is ambiguous. This CDR3 has 16 amino acids. Germline lookup yields CDR1 SEHNR and CDR2 FQNEAQ (reference sequence). Between the trimmed V and J ends, which lost 1 base and 3 bases, there was a span of 15 bases. The CDR3 spells CASSLGTARGEETQYF. The CDR3 nucleotides are TGTGCCAGCAGCTTAGGGACGGCTAGAGGAGAAGAGACCCAGTACTTC.

This chain connects TRBV6-5 to TRBJ2-7; D is unresolved. V lost 5 bases, J lost 4 bases, and 9 bases lay in between. Germline assignment: CDR1 MNHEY and CDR2 SVGAGI. The CDR3 extends over 12 amino acids. CDR3 residues: CASSHANYEQYF. The CDR3 region has the DNA TGTGCCAGCAGTCATGCTAATTACGAGCAGTACTTC.

This chain joins TRBV7-6 and TRBJ2-1; D remains unclear. The ends were cut back, 1 base at V and 4 bases at J, with 11 bases in the middle. Per the germline V gene, CDR1 is SGHVS and CDR2 is FNYEAQ. The CDR3 contains 15 residues. The CDR3 nucleotides read TGTGCCAGCAGCTTAGGTAACGTGCTATACAATGAGCAGTTCTTC. Its translation: CASSLGNVLYNEQFF.

The chain couples TRBV27 to TRBJ2-1, with D perhaps TRBD1 or TRBD2 (6 bases each). Looked up from germline, CDR1 is MNHEY and CDR2 is SMNVEV (reference sequence). The CDR3 runs 15 residues. Between the trimmed V and J ends, which lost 8 bases and 2 bases, there was a span of 16 bases. The CDR3 coding sequence is TGTGCCAGCGCCCGGAACCGGGGGCCCTACAATGAGCAGTTCTTC. Amino acid sequence: CASARNRGPYNEQFF.

The chain is built from TRBV19 and TRBJ1-2; D ambiguous. Trimming removed 5 bases at V and 0 bases at J, with 13 bases between. Germline CDR1 LNHDA, CDR2 SQIVND (reference sequence). This CDR3 has 15 amino acids. CDR3 coding DNA: TGTGCCAGTAGTGATTACGCCAGAGCTAACTATGGCTACACCTTC. It codes for CASSDYARANYGYTF.

This clone has only a few counts. V and J are TRBV15 and TRBJ2-1, with TRBD2 identical over 7 bases. CDR1 is LNHNV, CDR2 YYDKDF, per germline (reference sequence). The CDR3 consists of 17 residues. J gave up 0 bases and V 0 bases, and 5 bases lay outside the gene matches. The CDR3 DNA reads as TGTGCCACCAGCAGAGAAGCGGGATACACCTCCTACAATGAGCAGTTCTTC. It yields the protein CATSREAGYTSYNEQFF.

The chain couples TRBV6-6 to TRBJ1-5; D is unclear. The germline V and J ends were trimmed by 0 bases and 8 bases, with 8 bases remaining between them. The germline V gene encodes CDR1 MNHNY and CDR2 SVGAGI (reference sequence). The CDR3 has 13 residues. The CDR3 DNA reads TGTGCCAGCAGTTACTCGGATGAGAAGCCCCAGCATTTT. Translating it yields CASSYSDEKPQHF.

This chain uses TRBV4-3 with TRBJ2-3; 13 positions agree with TRBD2. J was trimmed by 4 bases and V by 0 bases; bases with no gene match: 7. CDR1 is LGHNA, CDR2 YSLEER, per germline. CDR3 size: 18 residues. Here the CDR3 DNA reads TGCGCCAGCAGCCAAGACTCCCTAACTAGCGGGGGGGCAGATACGCAGTATTTT. Its protein product is CASSQDSLTSGGADTQYF.

The chain is built from TRBV18 and TRBJ2-1; D unclear. Germline V gives CDR1 KGHSH, CDR2 LQKENI. V dropped 3 bases and J dropped 6 bases, with 9 bases sitting between them. This CDR3 spans 13 amino acids. The DNA of the CDR3 is TGTGCCAGCTCACCGGCAGGTCCCAATGAGCAGTTCTTC. Translating gives CASSPAGPNEQFF.

The V call is TRBV9, the J call TRBJ1-3; D possibly corresponds to TRBD1 (5 bases). With 4 bases removed from V and 0 bases from J, the gap between germline ends came to 14 bases. The CDR3 covers 16 residues. Germline CDR1 and CDR2: SGDLS and YYNGEE. For the CDR3, the DNA is TGTGCCAGCAGCCCGAGGGACGGGGCCTCTGGAAACACCATATATTTT. Its protein is CASSPRDGASGNTIYF.

This sequence joins TRBV10-2 and TRBJ1-1, with a weak D call TRBD1 (5 bases). The CDR3 consists of 12 residues. Per the germline V gene, CDR1 is WSHSY and CDR2 is SAAADI. V lost 4 bases and J lost 7, with 10 bases in between. CDR3 in DNA: TGCGCCAGCAGTGGGGACGGGGGTGAAGCTTTCTTT. This sequence encodes CASSGDGGEAFF.

J is TRBJ1-1 and V is TRBV5-4; D is perhaps TRBD1 (5 bases). The CDR3 is 14 residues long. Germline values: CDR1 SGHNT, CDR2 YYREEE (reference sequence). Trimming removed 4 bases at V and 4 bases at J, with 14 bases between. CDR3 amino acids: CASSRQGYLTEAFF. The CDR3 nucleotides are TGTGCCAGCAGCCGCCAGGGCTACCTCACTGAAGCTTTCTTT.

This chain connects TRBV30 to TRBJ1-4; 8 bases agree with TRBD1. The CDR3 runs 14 residues. V was pared by 3 bases and J by 7 bases, with 7 bases of the junction left unmatched. The germline V gene has CDR1 GTSNPN and CDR2 SVGIG (reference sequence). CDR3 sequence (DNA): TGTGCCTGGAGATTAACAGGGGGGACTGAAAAACTGTTTTTT. It encodes CAWRLTGGTEKLFF. Full variable domain (rest looked up from reference TRBV30 and TRBJ1-4): SQTIHQWPATLVQPVGSPLSLECTVEGTSNPNLYWYRQAAGRGLQLLFYSVGIGQISSEVPQNLSASRPQDRQFILSSKKLLLSDSGFYLCAWRLTGGTEKLFFGSGTQLSVL.

V and J are TRBV20-1 and TRBJ1-2; D not certain. This CDR3 is 11 amino acids long. Looked up from germline, CDR1 is DFQATT and CDR2 is SNEGSKA (reference sequence). Trimming took off 3 bases at V and 2 bases at J, with 4 bases between the two ends. The CDR3 is CSASDNYGYTF. The CDR3 DNA is TGCAGTGCTAGCGACAACTATGGCTACACCTTC.

This clone has only a few counts. The gene calls are TRBV7-2 and TRBJ2-7; the match to TRBD1 covers 8 bases. Germline-derived CDR1 and CDR2 are SGHTA and FQGNSA. The CDR3 length is 15 residues. Unmatched junction bases numbered 2, after V lost 1 base and J lost 0 bases. CDR3 protein: CASSLGTGNSYEQYF. DNA for the CDR3: TGTGCCAGCAGCTTAGGGACAGGGAACTCCTACGAGCAGTACTTC.

The table lists this clone with a count of one. The chain combines TRBV27 with TRBJ2-7; TRBD2 matches 13 bases. CDR3 length: 16 amino acids. Trimming took 0 bases from V and 5 from J; bases not matched to a gene: 4. Germline V lookup: CDR1 MNHEY, CDR2 SMNVEV (reference sequence). DNA of the CDR3: TGTGCCAGCAGTTTATCGGGGACTAGCGGGAAAGACGAGCAGTACTTC. It translates to CASSLSGTSGKDEQYF.

The genes are TRBV19 and TRBJ1-1; D is perhaps TRBD1 (6 bases). Germline loops: CDR1 LNHDA, CDR2 SQIVND (reference sequence). Trimming left V 5 bases short and J 3 bases short, with 10 bases between. The CDR3 runs to 13 residues. CDR3 amino acids: CASSSRQDTEAFF. The CDR3 nucleotides read TGTGCCAGTAGTTCCCGACAGGACACTGAAGCTTTCTTT.

The chain combines TRBV18 with TRBJ2-3; tentative D call: TRBD1 (5 bases). Germline CDR1 is KGHSH and CDR2 is LQKENI. V was cut by 1 base and J by 4 bases, with 12 bases left in between. This CDR3 has 15 residues. CDR3 sequence (DNA): TGTGCCAGCTCACCACGGTCACAGGCGGCAGATACGCAGTATTTT. The encoded protein is CASSPRSQAADTQYF.

This chain joins TRBV29-1 and TRBJ1-1; D is perhaps TRBD1 (5 bases). Germline V lookup: CDR1 SQVTM, CDR2 ANQGSEA. There are 13 residues in the CDR3. The V gene lost 7 bases and the J gene lost 0 bases, with 12 bases spanning the gap. CDR3 in amino acids: CSAVQGMNTEAFF. The CDR3 DNA reads as TGCAGCGCAGTCCAGGGCATGAACACTGAAGCTTTCTTT.

The V call is TRBV19, the J call TRBJ1-4; D not certain. Germline V lookup: CDR1 LNHDA, CDR2 SQIVND (reference sequence). The CDR3 totals 14 residues. V gave up 7 bases and J gave up 5 bases, with 14 bases separating them. CDR3 region: CASKIGRGNEKLFF. CDR3 in DNA: TGTGCCAGTAAGATCGGACGGGGAAATGAAAAACTGTTTTTT.

The CDR3 nucleotides are TGTGCCAGCAGTTACTTCGCCAGGGCAAGCAATCAGCCCCAGCATTTT. Protein sequence: CASSYFARASNQPQHF. The chain recombines TRBV6-6 with TRBJ1-5; perhaps TRBD1 as D (5 bases). The V gene's germline CDR1 is MNHNY and CDR2 SVGAGI (reference sequence). V gave up 1 base and J gave up 1 base, with 11 bases separating them. The CDR3 is made up of 16 amino acids.